This TCR beta chain was recorded in a study of shared clonotypes between healthy human individuals. Study summary: Three CD4 naive, three CD4 memory, two CD8 naive and one CD8 memory plate were used per donor.

A note on this clone: What it binds is unknown.

Investigators spread the genomic DNA of each subset evenly over several immunoSEQ plates. The table came from immunoSEQ multiplex PCR; TCRdb's copy has only in-frame clones and leaves some out. Among 1,500,000 or so clones listed, roughly 96% were seen once. Study observations and caveats: Researchers found naive subsets generally carried larger estimated richness than memory subsets.

Sequenced: naive CD4+ T cells sorted from blood. Stated subset: CD45RA+ positively selected. This clonotype was sampled from a man under 40 in good health.

CDR3 sequence reads: CASSQTGGTSINIQYF. The CDR3 bases are TGCGCCAGCAGCCAAACCGGTGGGACTAGCATAAACATTCAGTACTTC. The genes are TRBV4-3 and TRBJ2-4; 9 bases match TRBD2. This CDR3 region has 16 residues. The junction had 8 bases not matched to a gene; V was cut back by 2 bases and J by 6 bases. Per the germline V gene, CDR1 is LGHNA and CDR2 is YSLEER.